The 13 T cell receptor beta chains listed next were all sequenced from one sample in a study of cytomegalovirus exposure and HLA in healthy donors. Primers included in the PCR were 60 Vbeta and 13 Jbeta primers. The table came from immunoSEQ multiplex PCR; TCRdb's copy has only in-frame clones and leaves some out. The repertoire holds 95,000 to 100,000 clones, with less than 80% as singletons. What was sequenced was PBMCs. All receptors derive from a man between 35 and 55 years old in good health and CMV-seronegative.

The chain combines TRBV9 with TRBJ1-5; D gene uncertain. There are 14 residues in the CDR3. Trimming left V 0 bases short and J 0 bases short, with 4 bases between. From germline, CDR1 is SGDLS and CDR2 YYNGEE. This CDR3 is CASSVGGSNQPQHF. The CDR3 coding sequence is TGTGCCAGCAGCGTAGGAGGTAGCAATCAGCCCCAGCATTTT.

V and J are TRBV19 and TRBJ1-5; TRBD1 aligns across 7 bases. Losses at the gene ends were 3 bases for V and 0 bases for J; bases not matched to a gene: 8. Germline CDR1 LNHDA, CDR2 SQIVND (reference sequence). CDR3 length equals 17 residues. This chain's CDR3 is CASSISGTEYSNQPQHF. CDR3 DNA: TGTGCCAGTAGTATCTCCGGGACAGAGTATAGCAATCAGCCCCAGCATTTT.

CDR3 sequence (DNA): TGTGCCAGCAGCTCCGAAGGACTAGCGGGGACTCGGGTAGATACGCAGTATTTT. Encoded protein: CASSSEGLAGTRVDTQYF. The chain couples TRBV9 to TRBJ2-3; 12 bases fit TRBD2. Germline lookup yields CDR1 SGDLS and CDR2 YYNGEE. This CDR3 contains 18 residues. The V and J ends lost 4 bases and 5 bases, in that order; junction bases with no gene match: 14.

V gene TRBV10-1 combines with J gene TRBJ2-7; TRBD2 agrees at 7 bases. V shed 7 bases and J 1 base; nucleotides not matched to a gene: 22. The CDR3 totals 19 residues. Per the germline V gene, CDR1 is WNHNN and CDR2 is SYGVQD (reference sequence). CDR3 DNA sequence: TGCGCCAGCACCAACTGCCAGACCGGGACTAACCCCCCATCCTACGAGCAGTACGTC. It is translated as CASTNCQTGTNPPSYEQYV.

This chain links TRBV15 with TRBJ2-6, with a weak D call TRBD2 (5 bases). Per germline, CDR1 LNHNV and CDR2 YYDKDF (reference sequence). V was shortened by 11 bases and J by 0 bases, with 17 bases between the two germline ends. The CDR3 is 16 amino acids. The CDR3: CAARAEAGSGANVLTF. CDR3 in DNA: TGTGCCGCTAGGGCGGAGGCAGGCTCTGGGGCCAACGTCCTGACTTTC.

This chain joins TRBV6-4 and TRBJ2-7; the match to TRBD1 covers 8 bases. CDR1 and CDR2 (germline): MRHNA, SNTAGT. The CDR3 extends over 16 amino acids. The ends lost 0 bases at V and 5 bases at J; junction bases unmatched: 9. The CDR3 coding sequence is TGTGCCAGCAGTGACTCCTCGGCAGGGGGCCGAAACGAGCAGTACTTC. This sequence encodes CASSDSSAGGRNEQYF.

The V call is TRBV5-8, the J call TRBJ2-3, with no clear D. The CDR3 is made up of 12 amino acids. V was cut by 4 bases and J by 2 bases, with 5 bases left in between. The germline gives CDR1 SGHTS, CDR2 YDEGEE. The CDR3 DNA reads TGTGCCAGCAGCCCCTTCACAGATACGCAGTATTTT. Its protein is CASSPFTDTQYF. Full variable domain (rest looked up from reference TRBV5-8 and TRBJ2-3): EAGVTQSPTHLIKTRGQQATLRCSPISGHTSVYWYQQALGLGLQFLLWYDEGEERNRGNFPPRFSGRQFPNYSSELNVNALELEDSALYLCASSPFTDTQYFGPGTRLTVL.

The chain is built from TRBV13 and TRBJ2-3; D remains unclear. From germline, CDR1 is PRHDT and CDR2 FYEKMQ (reference sequence). The length of the CDR3 is 14 residues. Trimming stripped 0 bases from V and 4 bases from J, with 8 bases between. Here the CDR3 DNA reads TGTGCCAGCAGCTTAGGTGAGGAAGCAGATACGCAGTATTTT. As protein: CASSLGEEADTQYF.

The gene calls are TRBV4-1 and TRBJ1-1; D unclear. The germline gives CDR1 MGHRA, CDR2 YSYEKL. Trimming took 0 bases from V and 4 from J, leaving 9 bases between them. The CDR3 is 14 residues long. The CDR3 nucleotides are TGCGCCAGCAGCCAAGATGCAGGACTCACTGAAGCTTTCTTT. Its protein is CASSQDAGLTEAFF.

This chain links TRBV7-9 with TRBJ2-3; D might be TRBD1 (6 bases). The CDR3 has 15 residues. V was trimmed by 4 bases and J by 1 base, leaving 12 bases between them. Germline assignment: CDR1 SEHNR and CDR2 FQNEAQ (reference sequence). The CDR3 sequence is CASSSQGGGTDTQYF. The CDR3 DNA sequence: TGTGCCAGCAGCTCACAGGGTGGGGGCACAGATACGCAGTATTTT.

The rearrangement uses TRBV11-2 and TRBJ2-2; tentative D call: TRBD2 (6 bases). V lost 5 bases to trimming and J lost 1 base, with 17 bases between them. Per the germline V gene, CDR1 is SGHAT and CDR2 is FQNNGV. This CDR3 has 17 amino acids. CDR3 nucleotide sequence: TGTGCCAGCAGCCTTTTGCGGGGTGATAGGAACACCGGGGAGCTGTTTTTT. Protein: CASSLLRGDRNTGELFF. Drawing the rest from reference TRBV11-2 and TRBJ2-2, the complete variable domain is EAGVAQSPRYKIIEKRQSVAFWCNPISGHATLYWYQQILGQGPKLLIQFQNNGVVDDSQLPKDRFSAERLKGVDSTLKIQPAKLEDSAVYLCASSLLRGDRNTGELFFGEGSRLTVL.

This chain's CDR3 is CASSRPEGQGGGYTF. CDR3 DNA: TGTGCCAGCAGTCGACCGGAAGGACAGGGGGGGGGCTACACCTTC. The chain joins TRBV6-5 to TRBJ1-2; 10 positions match TRBD1. The length of the CDR3 is 15 residues. Germline loops: CDR1 MNHEY, CDR2 SVGAGI. The V segment lost 5 bases and the J segment 8 bases; nucleotides outside the gene matches: 11.

The chain uses TRBV7-9 and TRBJ2-7; D call uncertain. The V gene's germline CDR1 is SEHNR and CDR2 FQNEAQ (reference sequence). The ends were cut back, 5 bases at V and 5 bases at J, with 13 bases in the middle. The CDR3 runs 13 residues. The CDR3 here is CASSTNDGHEQYV. In DNA, the CDR3 is TGTGCCAGCAGCACTAACGACGGACACGAGCAGTACGTC.